These 26 T cell receptor beta chains were sequenced from one sample in a study of beta chain features in type 1 diabetes. Sequenced material consisted of expressed TCRB transcripts (all of the isolated RNA was reverse transcribed). Data came from immunoSEQ multiplex PCR; TCRdb stores just in-frame clones and leaves some out. The profile shows 200,000 to 300,000 clones, roughly 14% of them singletons. Specimen: naive CD4+ T cells from blood. The origin of the receptors is a woman aged 40 to 50 in good health.

This clone has more than one count but fewer than ten. The genes are TRBV7-2 and TRBJ1-2; D perhaps matches TRBD1 (5 bases). Trimming removed 6 bases at V and 5 bases at J, with 13 bases between. This CDR3 spans 13 amino acids. Germline CDR1 and CDR2: SGHTA and FQGNSA. The CDR3 here is CASSPRQTYGYTF. The CDR3 nucleotides are TGTGCCAGCAGTCCTAGACAGACTTATGGCTACACCTTC.

The chain uses TRBV29-1 and TRBJ2-3; D is possibly TRBD1 (5 bases). Germline-derived CDR1 and CDR2 are SQVTM and ANQGSEA. Trimming removed 7 bases at V and 14 bases at J, with 10 bases between. This CDR3 contains 8 residues. The CDR3 loop reads CSAEGAYF. In DNA form, the CDR3 reads TGCAGCGCCGAAGGGGCGTATTTT.

In this sample, this clone turned up a few times. V gene TRBV7-9 combines with J gene TRBJ2-1; 14 bases agree with TRBD2. The CDR3 is 19 residues long. Germline V gene lookup returns CDR1 SEHNR and CDR2 FQNEAQ (reference sequence). The V segment lost 1 base and the J segment 0 bases; nucleotides outside the gene matches: 5. The DNA for the CDR3 is TGTGCCAGCAGCTTAGGGCTGGGACTAGCGGGGGTCTCCTACAATGAGCAGTTCTTC. Protein product: CASSLGLGLAGVSYNEQFF.

There are a few counts of this clone. The gene calls are TRBV19 and TRBJ1-2; TRBD1 agrees at 9 bases. V was clipped by 7 bases and J by 5 bases; unmatched bases: 8. This CDR3 is built from 14 residues. Germline V CDR1 and CDR2: LNHDA, SQIVND (reference sequence). For the CDR3, the DNA is TGTGCCAGTATCCCCGGGACAGGGACTTATGGCTACACCTTC. This translates into CASIPGTGTYGYTF.

This clone turned up a few times. The V and J genes are TRBV18 and TRBJ2-7; D is possibly TRBD2 (5 bases). The germline V gene has CDR1 KGHSH and CDR2 LQKENI. This CDR3 contains 13 residues. The V end was cut by 3 bases, the J end by 5 bases, with 11 bases between. CDR3 sequence: CASSPSREHEQYF. For the CDR3, the DNA is TGTGCCAGCTCACCCAGTCGGGAACACGAGCAGTACTTC.

The gene calls are TRBV13 and TRBJ2-5, with D perhaps matching TRBD1 (5 bases). Germline lookup yields CDR1 PRHDT and CDR2 FYEKMQ (reference sequence). V lost 5 bases and J 1 base, leaving 11 bases between the germline ends. This CDR3 is 14 amino acids long. CDR3 amino acids: CASSLWTRQETQYF. CDR3 sequence (DNA): TGTGCCAGCAGCCTCTGGACACGCCAAGAGACCCAGTACTTC.

The chain combines TRBV19 with TRBJ2-7; TRBD2 matches at 7 bases. Per germline, CDR1 LNHDA and CDR2 SQIVND (reference sequence). CDR3 length: 13 amino acids. The trim removed 2 bases at V and 2 bases at J, leaving 0 bases unmatched. The CDR3 DNA sequence: TGTGCCAGTAGTATAAGCGGGGCCTACGAGCAGTACTTC. Its translation is CASSISGAYEQYF.

The chain employs TRBV11-2 and TRBJ2-5; TRBD1 agrees at 7 bases. The V and J ends lost 5 bases and 5 bases, in that order; junction bases with no gene match: 5. CDR3 size: 13 residues. CDR1 and CDR2 (germline): SGHAT, FQNNGV. The CDR3 is CASSPGTAETQYF. The CDR3 DNA sequence: TGTGCCAGCAGCCCTGGGACAGCCGAGACCCAGTACTTC.

V and J are TRBV5-1 and TRBJ2-6; possibly TRBD1 for D (6 bases). Germline values: CDR1 SGHRS, CDR2 YFSETQ. This CDR3 contains 16 residues. The ends were cut back, 5 bases at V and 0 bases at J, with 12 bases in the middle. The CDR3 nucleotides are TGCGCCAGCAGACAGGGTCAGAGCTCTGGGGCCAACGTCCTGACTTTC. It encodes CASRQGQSSGANVLTF.

This clone was found a few times. The J gene is TRBJ1-1, the V gene TRBV4-2; the D is unclear. Trimming removed 3 bases from V and 0 bases from J, with 5 bases in between. CDR3 size: 13 residues. Germline CDR1 is LGHNA and CDR2 is YNFKEQ. CDR3 sequence: CASSQGVNTEAFF. The CDR3 DNA reads TGTGCCAGCAGCCAGGGCGTGAACACTGAAGCTTTCTTT.

The chain joins TRBV11-2 to TRBJ2-7, with 8 bases matching TRBD1. The CDR3 has 12 amino acids. Germline lookup yields CDR1 SGHAT and CDR2 FQNNGV. Trimming removed 5 bases from V and 4 bases from J; junction bases left unmatched: 1. This CDR3 reads CASSRDRYEQYF. CDR3 in DNA: TGTGCCAGCAGCCGGGACAGGTACGAGCAGTACTTC.

The chain couples TRBV4-3 to TRBJ1-1; 7 bases agree with TRBD1. The CDR3 length is 16 residues. Germline V gene data show CDR1 as LGHNA and CDR2 as YSLEER. Trimming removed 1 base from V and 0 bases from J; junction bases left unmatched: 5. DNA for the CDR3: TGCGCCAGCAGCCAAGGAGCAGGGGGTTTGAACACTGAAGCTTTCTTT. It yields the protein CASSQGAGGLNTEAFF.

At least ten counts were recorded for this clone. The chain uses TRBV18 and TRBJ2-7; maybe TRBD2 (6 bases). Per the germline V gene, CDR1 is KGHSH and CDR2 is LQKENI. Trimming took off 6 bases at V and 3 bases at J, with 15 bases between the two ends. The CDR3 runs to 14 residues. CDR3 bases: TGTGCCAGCTCGCCCCGGGGCGGGGACTACGAGCAGTACTTC. Encoded protein: CASSPRGGDYEQYF.

The V call is TRBV6-1, the J call TRBJ2-7; 7 bases are a match to TRBD1. Losses at the gene ends were 2 bases for V and 4 bases for J; bases not matched to a gene: 5. The CDR3 extends over 14 amino acids. Germline assignment: CDR1 MNHNS and CDR2 SASEGT. CDR3 nucleotides: TGTGCCAGCAGTGAAACGACAGGGTGGTACGAGCAGTACTTC. Translation: CASSETTGWYEQYF.

This clone showed up just a few times. Other DNA sequences of this sample code for an identical CDR3. The rearrangement joins TRBV7-9 to TRBJ2-3, with TRBD2 as a possible D gene (5 bases). CDR3 size: 15 residues. V was cut by 2 bases and J by 2 bases, with 11 bases left in between. CDR1 is SEHNR, CDR2 FQNEAQ, per germline (reference sequence). The CDR3: CASSLLGGSTDTQYF. The CDR3 nucleotides read TGTGCCAGCAGCTTACTAGGAGGCTCCACAGATACGCAGTATTTT.

This clone was picked up a small number of times. CDR3 loop: CASSFGARDTEAFF. The CDR3 DNA sequence: TGTGCCAGCAGCTTCGGCGCCAGGGACACTGAAGCTTTCTTT. V and J are TRBV7-6 and TRBJ1-1; the D gene is possibly TRBD1 (5 bases). The CDR3 extends over 14 amino acids. V gave up 3 bases and J gave up 3 bases, with 11 bases separating them. The germline CDR1 and CDR2 sequences are SGHVS and FNYEAQ.

The genes are TRBV5-1 and TRBJ1-1, with D maybe TRBD1 (5 bases). This CDR3 is built from 15 residues. Germline V CDR1 and CDR2: SGHRS, YFSETQ. V was trimmed by 1 base and J by 2 bases, leaving 12 bases between them. DNA of the CDR3: TGCGCCAGCAGCTTGTTCGACAGACCAAACACTGAAGCTTTCTTT. Translated: CASSLFDRPNTEAFF.

The CDR3 DNA sequence: TGTGCCAGCAGTTTAAAAGGAGCCCAGCCCCAGCATTTT. This gives the protein CASSLKGAQPQHF. The chain uses TRBV27 and TRBJ1-5, with unresolved D. Germline CDR1 MNHEY, CDR2 SMNVEV (reference sequence). The V end was cut by 2 bases, the J end by 7 bases, with 9 bases between. The CDR3 totals 13 residues.

V and J are TRBV7-2 and TRBJ2-2; 7 bases match TRBD2. From germline, CDR1 is SGHTA and CDR2 FQGNSA. Germline trimming cut 5 bases from V and 4 bases from J; bases unmatched to any gene: 10. The CDR3 is 16 residues long. The CDR3 loop reads CASSVWGGVFTGELFF. In DNA, the CDR3 is TGTGCCAGCAGCGTTTGGGGGGGGGTTTTCACCGGGGAGCTGTTTTTT.

There are a few counts of this clone. This rearrangement joins TRBV7-6 to TRBJ1-1; weak D call: TRBD1 (6 bases). The CDR3 contains 12 residues. V lost 4 bases to trimming and J lost 5 bases, with 8 bases between them. In germline, CDR1 is SGHVS, CDR2 FNYEAQ. The DNA of the CDR3 is TGTGCCAGCAGCTCAGGGGTTACTGAAGCTTTCTTT. Encoded protein: CASSSGVTEAFF. The full variable domain, rest sourced from reference TRBV7-6 and TRBJ1-1, is GAGVSQSPRYKVTKRGQDVALRCDPISGHVSLYWYRQALGQGPEFLTYFNYEAQQDKSGLPNDRFSAERPEGSISTLTIQRTEQRDSAMYRCASSSGVTEAFFGQGTRLTVV.

The chain uses TRBV9 and TRBJ2-5; 7 positions agree with TRBD2. The germline V gene encodes CDR1 SGDLS and CDR2 YYNGEE. The trim removed 2 bases at V and 3 bases at J, leaving 16 bases unmatched. The length of the CDR3 is 18 residues. The CDR3 DNA reads TGTGCCAGCAGCGTGTCCCTCAAGCGCCCAGGGAGGGAAGAGACCCAGTACTTC. Translation: CASSVSLKRPGREETQYF.

Turning to this clone: Germline and junction disagree at one end, which may indicate a read error. This sample includes further DNA sequences coding for the same CDR3. The J gene is TRBJ1-1, the V gene TRBV9; 9 bases agree with TRBD1. Germline loops: CDR1 SGDLS, CDR2 YYNGEE. The length of the CDR3 is 14 residues. This chain's CDR3 is CASSVTGGDTEAFF. In nucleotides, the CDR3 is TGTGCCAGCAGCGTGACAGGGGGGGACACTGAAGCCTTCTTT. Supplemented by reference TRBV9 and TRBJ1-1, the full variable domain reads DSGVTQTPKHLITATGQRVTLRCSPRSGDLSVYWYQQSLDQGLQFLIQYYNGEERAKGNILERFSAQQFPDLHSELNLSSLELGDSALYFCASSVTGGDTEAFFGQGTRLTVV.

This chain joins TRBV6-1 and TRBJ2-3; unclear D gene. In germline, CDR1 is MNHNS, CDR2 SASEGT. With 2 bases removed from V and 4 bases from J, the gap between germline ends came to 13 bases. The CDR3 covers 15 residues. CDR3 in amino acids: CASSEHETAADTQYF. The CDR3, as DNA: TGTGCCAGCAGTGAACACGAGACCGCGGCAGATACGCAGTATTTT.

The chain recombines TRBV7-2 with TRBJ1-2; 7 nucleotides line up with TRBD1. The CDR3 totals 16 residues. Germline CDR1 is SGHTA and CDR2 is FQGNSA. J lost 1 base, V lost 5 bases, and 10 bases had no gene match. The CDR3 spells CASSVNPTGYNYGYTF. The CDR3 DNA is TGTGCCAGCAGCGTAAACCCGACAGGGTATAACTATGGCTACACCTTC.

The CDR3: CASSLEGGRWVTEAFF. CDR3 nucleotide sequence: TGTGCCAGCAGCTTAGAGGGGGGGCGGTGGGTGACTGAAGCTTTCTTT. V is TRBV11-2 and J is TRBJ1-1; a possible D gene is TRBD1 (6 bases). The CDR3 consists of 16 residues. Germline assignment: CDR1 SGHAT and CDR2 FQNNGV. V shed 0 bases and J shed 5 bases, with 16 bases lying between them.

A few counts support this clone. V is TRBV7-9 and J is TRBJ2-2; possible D gene TRBD1, 5 bases. V was cut by 6 bases and J by 3 bases, with 11 bases left in between. The CDR3 length is 14 residues. In germline, CDR1 is SEHNR, CDR2 FQNEAQ (reference sequence). CDR3 sequence reads: CASRRVGDTGELFF. The CDR3 nucleotides are TGTGCCAGCAGACGTGTAGGGGACACCGGGGAGCTGTTTTTT.